One sample yielded the 20 T cell receptor beta chains listed below, sequenced in a study of T cell changes during pregnancy in multiple sclerosis. Assay used: immunoSEQ multiplex PCR; TCRdb lists only in-frame clones, some missing. The sample has fewer than 45,000 clones, roughly 89% seen once. The sample in question was CD4+ T cells from peripheral blood mononuclear cells, obtained in the first trimester of pregnancy. The receptors shown here come from a female donor with multiple sclerosis, enrolled in a pregnancy study.

The chain has TRBV19 and TRBJ1-1; D may be TRBD1 (5 bases). V dropped 4 bases and J dropped 0 bases, with 12 bases sitting between them. In germline, CDR1 is LNHDA, CDR2 SQIVND (reference sequence). The CDR3 is 15 residues long. DNA of the CDR3: TGTGCCAGTAGTAAAGTGGCAGGGCTGAACACTGAAGCTTTCTTT. Translation: CASSKVAGLNTEAFF. Complete variable domain (other parts from reference TRBV19 and TRBJ1-1): DGGITQSPKYLFRKEGQNVTLSCEQNLNHDAMYWYRQDPGQGLRLIYYSQIVNDFQKGDIAEGYSVSREKKESFPLTVTSAQKNPTAFYLCASSKVAGLNTEAFFGQGTRLTVV.

The chain carries TRBV19 and TRBJ2-5; 11 nucleotides match TRBD2. J gave up 5 bases and V 5 bases, and 7 bases lay outside the gene matches. The CDR3 is 15 amino acids. Looked up from germline, CDR1 is LNHDA and CDR2 is SQIVND (reference sequence). The CDR3 DNA sequence: TGTGCCAGTAGTCTGTTAGCGGGAGGGCATGAGACCCAGTACTTC. It yields the protein CASSLLAGGHETQYF.

V is TRBV7-2 and J is TRBJ2-5; D remains ambiguous. Trimming left V 5 bases short and J 4 bases short, with 17 bases between. CDR1 and CDR2 (germline): SGHTA, FQGNSA. This CDR3 contains 15 residues. In DNA form, the CDR3 reads TGTGCCAGCAGCCGTGGATCGGAATCGGGAGAGACCCAGTACTTC. This sequence encodes CASSRGSESGETQYF. The variable domain in full, with the rest retrieved from reference TRBV7-2 and TRBJ2-5, is GAGVSQSPSNKVTEKGKDVELRCDPISGHTALYWYRQSLGQGLEFLIYFQGNSAPDKSGLPSDRFSAERTGGSVSTLTIQRTQQEDSAVYLCASSRGSESGETQYFGPGTRLLVL.

The chain couples TRBV28 to TRBJ2-2, with D possibly matching TRBD2 (5 bases). Trimming stripped 6 bases from V and 4 bases from J, with 6 bases between. The CDR3 is made up of 12 amino acids. Germline V CDR1 and CDR2: MDHEN, SYDVKM. The DNA for the CDR3 is TGTGCCAGCAGGGGGAGCACCGGGGAGCTGTTTTTT. It encodes CASRGSTGELFF.

This clone was detected only a few times. CDR3 in DNA: TGTGCCAGCTCACCAGAACTCACGAGGGACACTGAAGCTTTCTTT. Its translation is CASSPELTRDTEAFF. The rearrangement links TRBV18 to TRBJ1-1; no clear D. The CDR3 sequence is 15 residues long. V was trimmed by 2 bases and J by 3 bases, leaving 13 bases between them. CDR1 KGHSH and CDR2 LQKENI come from the germline V gene.

The sample holds one count of this clone. The rearrangement joins TRBV6-5 to TRBJ2-1; 7 bases line up with TRBD1. Trimming took 1 base from V and 6 from J; bases not matched to a gene: 3. CDR1 is MNHEY, CDR2 SVGAGI, per germline. This CDR3 is built from 14 residues. CDR3 DNA: TGTGCCAGCAGTTACTGGGACAGAGGCAATGAGCAGTTCTTC. It translates to CASSYWDRGNEQFF.

The chain carries TRBV29-1 and TRBJ1-1, with a possible D match to TRBD1 (6 bases). Trimming removed 5 bases from V and 1 base from J, with 11 bases in between. Germline CDR1 is SQVTM and CDR2 is ANQGSEA. This CDR3 region has 13 residues. The CDR3 DNA follows: TGCAGCGTTCGACAGGCTGGGAACACTGAAGCTTTCTTT. It translates to CSVRQAGNTEAFF.

V is TRBV11-3 and J is TRBJ2-6; 7 bases match TRBD2. Germline loops: CDR1 SGHNT, CDR2 YENEEA. CDR3 size: 15 residues. Trimming at V came to 1 base and at J to 10 bases, leaving 7 bases not matched to a gene. The CDR3 DNA sequence: TGTGCCAGCAGCTTAGGGGCAGGGAGGGAGAACGTCCTGACTTTC. The encoded protein is CASSLGAGRENVLTF.

The chain links TRBV5-1 to TRBJ2-3; TRBD1 is a possible D gene (5 bases). Germline V gene data show CDR1 as SGHRS and CDR2 as YFSETQ. The length of the CDR3 is 16 residues. With 8 bases removed from V and 2 bases from J, the gap between germline ends came to 21 bases. Here the CDR3 DNA reads TGCGCCAGTGGTAGGACAACCGCTTCAAACACAGATACGCAGTATTTT. Translating gives CASGRTTASNTDTQYF.

The V call is TRBV5-1, the J call TRBJ2-5; D perhaps matches TRBD2 (6 bases). This CDR3 region has 14 residues. Germline assignment: CDR1 SGHRS and CDR2 YFSETQ. The V end lost 5 bases, the J end lost 6 bases, and 17 bases lay between the germline ends. The CDR3 is CASSWRGVEKTQYF. The CDR3 region has the DNA TGCGCCAGCAGTTGGAGGGGCGTAGAGAAGACCCAGTACTTC.

The chain carries TRBV9 and TRBJ2-3, with TRBD2 as a possible D gene (5 bases). Between the trimmed V and J ends, which lost 1 base and 0 bases, there was a span of 15 bases. CDR3 length: 17 residues. CDR1 SGDLS and CDR2 YYNGEE come from the germline V gene. CDR3 sequence reads: CASSVWPTRASTDTQYF. CDR3 in DNA: TGTGCCAGCAGCGTATGGCCTACTAGGGCCAGCACAGATACGCAGTATTTT.

This chain links TRBV7-9 with TRBJ1-1, with no clear D. CDR3 length: 13 residues. Germline V gene sequence: CDR1 SEHNR, CDR2 FQNEAQ (reference sequence). Trimming cost V 0 bases and J 6 bases, with 8 bases left between them. CDR3 sequence (DNA): TGTGCCAGCAGCTTAGCTTGGACTTCTGAAGCTTTCTTT. Amino acid sequence: CASSLAWTSEAFF.

The chain is built from TRBV6-5 and TRBJ2-5; D possibly corresponds to TRBD2 (5 bases). Trimming removed 1 base from V and 9 bases from J, with 12 bases in between. The CDR3 runs 13 residues. The germline V gene has CDR1 MNHEY and CDR2 SVGAGI. CDR3 sequence: CASSYFISRAQYF. The DNA of the CDR3 is TGTGCCAGCAGTTACTTTATTTCGCGGGCCCAGTACTTC.

The genes are TRBV14 and TRBJ2-7; weak D call: TRBD1 (6 bases). The ends were cut back, 4 bases at V and 0 bases at J, with 10 bases in the middle. From germline, CDR1 is SGHDN and CDR2 FVKESK. This CDR3 has 14 residues. The CDR3 nucleotides read TGTGCCAGCAGCCCAGGGGCCCTCTCCTACGAGCAGTACTTC. Amino acids: CASSPGALSYEQYF.

The rearrangement joins TRBV19 to TRBJ2-7, with 10 nucleotides matching TRBD1. The V and J ends lost 2 bases and 4 bases, in that order; junction bases with no gene match: 5. This CDR3 comprises 15 residues. From germline, CDR1 is LNHDA and CDR2 SQIVND (reference sequence). The CDR3 sequence is CASSITGQGDYEQYF. The CDR3, as DNA: TGTGCCAGTAGTATAACTGGACAGGGGGATTACGAGCAGTACTTC.

The J gene is TRBJ2-1, the V gene TRBV5-1; the match to TRBD2 covers 11 bases. Trimming cost V 2 bases and J 7 bases; bases outside gene matches: 8. The CDR3 covers 16 residues. Germline loops: CDR1 SGHRS, CDR2 YFSETQ. DNA for the CDR3: TGCGCCAGCAGCTTATCCGGGACTAGCGGACCTAATGAGCAGTTCTTC. This encodes CASSLSGTSGPNEQFF.

This chain uses TRBV7-9 with TRBJ2-2, with D possibly being TRBD1 (5 bases). Germline V lookup: CDR1 SEHNR, CDR2 FQNEAQ (reference sequence). The CDR3 consists of 14 residues. Between the trimmed V and J ends, which lost 1 base and 7 bases, there was a span of 10 bases. The CDR3 bases are TGTGCCAGCAGCTTAGAAGCAGGGATCGGGGAGCTGTTTTTT. Its translation is CASSLEAGIGELFF.

The chain joins TRBV19 to TRBJ2-5, with D tentatively TRBD1 (6 bases). Germline V gives CDR1 LNHDA, CDR2 SQIVND (reference sequence). Trimming stripped 3 bases from V and 2 bases from J, with 16 bases between. CDR3 length: 16 residues. The CDR3 DNA sequence: TGTGCCAGTAGTATGGGGGCCCGGGGCCGACAAGAGACCCAGTACTTC. Translating gives CASSMGARGRQETQYF. Supplemented by reference TRBV19 and TRBJ2-5, the full variable domain reads DGGITQSPKYLFRKEGQNVTLSCEQNLNHDAMYWYRQDPGQGLRLIYYSQIVNDFQKGDIAEGYSVSREKKESFPLTVTSAQKNPTAFYLCASSMGARGRQETQYFGPGTRLLVL.

J is TRBJ2-1 and V is TRBV6-5; 7 nucleotides agree with TRBD1. After removal of 0 bases from V and 8 bases from J, the junction contained 4 bases not matched to a gene. The CDR3 spans 14 residues. Germline V lookup: CDR1 MNHEY, CDR2 SVGAGI. This CDR3 reads CASSYSRGRDEQFF. Written as DNA, the CDR3 is TGTGCCAGCAGTTACTCAAGGGGGCGGGATGAGCAGTTCTTC.

This sequence joins TRBV30 and TRBJ2-5, with TRBD1 as a possible D gene (6 bases). V lost 6 bases and J 4 bases, leaving 12 bases between the germline ends. The CDR3 has 12 amino acids. Per germline, CDR1 GTSNPN and CDR2 SVGIG (reference sequence). CDR3 region: CACGLGGETQYF. The CDR3 region has the DNA TGTGCCTGCGGGCTAGGGGGAGAGACCCAGTACTTC.